A selection of T cell receptor beta chains follows, all from one sample in a study of identical twins. TCRdb independently ran MiXCR on the 5' RACE reads; one entry per CDR3 protein. The data hold about 730,000 distinct CDR3 sequences, with 21% observed a single time. The sample was also linked to a second study, of T cells expressing NK-cell markers.

The sequenced sample consisted of PBMCs. These receptors all come from a woman between 18 and 29 years old in good health. The CDR3 runs from the conserved cysteine through the conserved F or W. D genes are given only for firm matches. Size is stated for part of the rows, as once, few or many counts, or as a class when the clone is expanded.

clone_size: few; j_call: TRBJ2-7; v_call: TRBV6-2/TRBV6-3; d_call: TRBD1; cdr3_nt: TGTGCCGTGTCGACAGGGGTTTCCTACGAGCAGTACTTC; cdr3_aa: CAVSTGVSYEQYF
clone_size: -; j_call: TRBJ2-1; v_call: TRBV27; d_call: -; cdr3_nt: TGTGCCAGCAGTTCACAAGCTGCAGGGTTGAATGAGCAGTTCTTC; cdr3_aa: CASSSQAAGLNEQFF
clone_size: -; j_call: TRBJ2-3; v_call: TRBV4-2; d_call: TRBD2; cdr3_nt: TGTGCCAGCAGCCAAGGTAGCCTAGCGGGAGGGCCCGGCACAGATACGCAGTATTTT; cdr3_aa: CASSQGSLAGGPGTDTQYF
clone_size: few; j_call: TRBJ2-5; v_call: TRBV6-6; d_call: -; cdr3_nt: TGTGCCAGCAAGACAGAACAAGAGACCCAGTACTTC; cdr3_aa: CASKTEQETQYF
clone_size: -; j_call: TRBJ1-1; v_call: TRBV6-5; d_call: -; cdr3_nt: TGTGCCAGCAGTTACTCAGGTTGGGGAACTGAAGCTTTCTTT; cdr3_aa: CASSYSGWGTEAFF
clone_size: -; j_call: TRBJ2-1; v_call: TRBV7-8; d_call: TRBD1; cdr3_nt: TGTGCCAGCAGCTTCCCCCAGGGGGCCTACAATGAGCAGTTCTTC; cdr3_aa: CASSFPQGAYNEQFF
clone_size: few; j_call: TRBJ2-1; v_call: TRBV20-1; d_call: -; cdr3_nt: TGCAGTGCTAGTCGACTCAACGGCGATGAGCAGTTCTTC; cdr3_aa: CSASRLNGDEQFF
clone_size: many; j_call: TRBJ1-2; v_call: TRBV6-5; d_call: -; cdr3_nt: TGTGCCAGCAGTTACTCGGAGATAAACTATGGCTACACCTTC; cdr3_aa: CASSYSEINYGYTF
clone_size: -; j_call: TRBJ2-3; v_call: TRBV25-1; d_call: TRBD2; cdr3_nt: TGTGCCAGCAGTGAGGAGAGGGAGCGGGGAGAAGGTTCAGATACGCAGTATTTT; cdr3_aa: CASSEERERGEGSDTQYF
clone_size: many; j_call: TRBJ2-7; v_call: TRBV20-1; d_call: -; cdr3_nt: TGCAGTGCTAGGGGAGACAACTACCCCTACGAGCAGTACTTC; cdr3_aa: CSARGDNYPYEQYF
clone_size: -; j_call: TRBJ2-1; v_call: TRBV9; d_call: -; cdr3_nt: TGTGCCAGCAGCGCACTCGATGGGGATTCGACCTACAATGAGCAGTTCTTC; cdr3_aa: CASSALDGDSTYNEQFF
clone_size: many; j_call: TRBJ2-7; v_call: TRBV20-1; d_call: TRBD1; cdr3_nt: TGCAGTACTCCAGCAGGGGGTTTTAACGAGCAGTACTTC; cdr3_aa: CSTPAGGFNEQYF
clone_size: -; j_call: TRBJ2-1; v_call: TRBV20-1; d_call: -; cdr3_nt: TGCAGTGCTAGGCGGGGAGCGACCTACAATGAGCAGTTCTTC; cdr3_aa: CSARRGATYNEQFF
clone_size: -; j_call: TRBJ2-5; v_call: TRBV11-2; d_call: -; cdr3_nt: TGTGCCAGCAGCTTAGATCTTAGGCGGCGGCTGCAAGAGACCCAGTACTTC; cdr3_aa: CASSLDLRRRLQETQYF
clone_size: -; j_call: TRBJ1-1; v_call: TRBV3-1; d_call: -; cdr3_nt: TGTGCCAGCAGCCAAGGCCCTCACTTGAACACTGAAGCTTTCTTT; cdr3_aa: CASSQGPHLNTEAFF
clone_size: few; j_call: TRBJ2-1; v_call: TRBV6-5; d_call: TRBD1; cdr3_nt: TGTGCCAGCAGTTCCTATCTCGGACAGGGTTACAATGAGCAGTTCTTC; cdr3_aa: CASSSYLGQGYNEQFF
clone_size: many; j_call: TRBJ1-1; v_call: TRBV29-1; d_call: -; cdr3_nt: TGCAGCGTTGATCAGGGGAACACTGAAGCTTTCTTT; cdr3_aa: CSVDQGNTEAFF
clone_size: few; j_call: TRBJ2-3; v_call: TRBV10-3; d_call: -; cdr3_nt: TGTGCCATCAGAGAGGGGGGTGAGGCAGATACGCAGTATTTT; cdr3_aa: CAIREGGEADTQYF
clone_size: -; j_call: TRBJ2-1; v_call: TRBV10-2; d_call: -; cdr3_nt: TGCGCCAGCAGTGTGTCCTACAATGAGCAGTTCTTC; cdr3_aa: CASSVSYNEQFF
clone_size: few; j_call: TRBJ2-1; v_call: TRBV20-1; d_call: TRBD1; cdr3_nt: TGCAGTGCCCGCCGAGGGACAGCCTACAATGAGCAGTTCTTC; cdr3_aa: CSARRGTAYNEQFF
clone_size: -; j_call: TRBJ2-1; v_call: TRBV29-1; d_call: -; cdr3_nt: TGCAGCGTTGAGTCGCGCCGTTATGAGCAGTTCTTC; cdr3_aa: CSVESRRYEQFF
clone_size: few; j_call: TRBJ2-2; v_call: TRBV20-1; d_call: TRBD2; cdr3_nt: TGCAGTGCTTTGACCGGGACTAGCGGGGGGGCTACGAACACCGGGGAGCTGTTTTTT; cdr3_aa: CSALTGTSGGATNTGELFF
clone_size: few; j_call: TRBJ2-3; v_call: TRBV20-1; d_call: -; cdr3_nt: TGCAGTGCCCAGGACAGCCGGACAGATACGCAGTATTTT; cdr3_aa: CSAQDSRTDTQYF
clone_size: few; j_call: TRBJ2-1; v_call: TRBV9; d_call: TRBD2; cdr3_nt: TGTGCCAGCAGCGGGGTTCTAGCGGGAGGGCCCTACAATGAGCAGTTCTTC; cdr3_aa: CASSGVLAGGPYNEQFF
clone_size: once; j_call: TRBJ2-5; v_call: TRBV6-1; d_call: -; cdr3_nt: TGTGCCAGCGGACGACGTACTACGGAGACCCAGTACTTC; cdr3_aa: CASGRRTTETQYF
clone_size: -; j_call: TRBJ2-1; v_call: TRBV3-1; d_call: -; cdr3_nt: TGTGCCAGCAGCCGGGGACTTTCTCTAGACGGGCCTCGGCAGTTCTTC; cdr3_aa: CASSRGLSLDGPRQFF
clone_size: few; j_call: TRBJ2-5; v_call: TRBV7-9; d_call: TRBD2; cdr3_nt: TGTGCCAGCAGCCACTTAGCGGGAGTACGAGAGACCCAGTACTTC; cdr3_aa: CASSHLAGVRETQYF
clone_size: few; j_call: TRBJ2-3; v_call: TRBV5-5; d_call: TRBD2; cdr3_nt: TGTGCCAGCAGCACAGGAACTAGCGGATCCACAGATACGCAGTATTTT; cdr3_aa: CASSTGTSGSTDTQYF
clone_size: few; j_call: TRBJ1-5; v_call: TRBV20-1; d_call: -; cdr3_nt: TGCAGTGCCAGGAGGGCAGGCGCTAGCAATCAGCCCCAGCATTTT; cdr3_aa: CSARRAGASNQPQHF
clone_size: few; j_call: TRBJ2-7; v_call: TRBV6-5; d_call: TRBD2; cdr3_nt: TGTGCCAGCAGTTACTCCGGCGGGAGAGCTGCCTACGAGCAGTACTTC; cdr3_aa: CASSYSGGRAAYEQYF
clone_size: -; j_call: TRBJ2-7; v_call: TRBV9; d_call: TRBD2; cdr3_nt: TGTGCCAGCTCCCCTGGCGGGGGGGGCTACGAGCAGTACTTC; cdr3_aa: CASSPGGGGYEQYF
clone_size: once; j_call: TRBJ2-7; v_call: TRBV6-2/TRBV6-3; d_call: -; cdr3_nt: TGTGCCAGCACGTCAGCTTTAACCTACGAGCAGTACTTC; cdr3_aa: CASTSALTYEQYF
clone_size: few; j_call: TRBJ2-5; v_call: TRBV7-8; d_call: -; cdr3_nt: TGTGCCAGCACCGAGGACTCGTTTGGATACGAGACCCAGTACTTC; cdr3_aa: CASTEDSFGYETQYF
clone_size: -; j_call: TRBJ2-1; v_call: TRBV12-5; d_call: -; cdr3_nt: TGTGCTAGTGGTTTGGGGCTCAGGGTGCGGGAGCAGTTCTTC; cdr3_aa: CASGLGLRVREQFF
clone_size: few; j_call: TRBJ2-5; v_call: TRBV29-1; d_call: -; cdr3_nt: TGCAGCGTTGGAGGAAACGGGGAGACCCAGTACTTC; cdr3_aa: CSVGGNGETQYF
clone_size: -; j_call: TRBJ2-1; v_call: TRBV11-2; d_call: TRBD2; cdr3_nt: TGTGCCAGCAGCCTGGCGGGGGGGCCTGAGCAGTTCTTC; cdr3_aa: CASSLAGGPEQFF